The clone carrying this TCR beta chain has a single count. This entry belongs to a study of blood T cell repertoires in COVID-19. Per germline, CDR1 LGHNT and CDR2 FRNRAP. The junction had 23 bases not matched to a gene; V was cut back by 5 bases and J by 4 bases. This CDR3 is 20 amino acids long. Generated by immunoSEQ multiplex PCR, the TCRdb table keeps only in-frame clones and is missing some. The table includes roughly 520,000 clones, around 87% detected once. Sequenced sample: PBMCs or T cells enriched from blood (not recorded which). The chain carries TRBV12-5 and TRBJ2-1; 7 positions agree with TRBD2. The TCR comes from a woman aged 40 to 50 who had recovered from COVID-19. The DNA for the CDR3 is TGTGCTAGTGGTGCCCCGACTAGCTCCCCAACCCCCGCCGTATACAATGAGCAGTTCTTC. Its protein is CASGAPTSSPTPAVYNEQFF.